This section outlines one T cell receptor beta chain sequence together with its context. Its antigen remains unidentified. Per-base quality was not reported, and no clone a single base away is much larger than it. This record comes from a study of T cell responses to AZD1222 COVID-19 vaccine (dated by TCRdb to the early 2020s). With regard to the full study: AZD1222 recipients with second doses at about 4 weeks or about 12 weeks were pooled, because spike-specific TCR depth and breadth did not differ between schedules. A total of under 250 trial participants underwent TCR sequencing, of whom around 210 had received two doses of AZD1222 and approximately 25 had received two doses of the MenACWY control vaccine. Trial participants were enrolled into age subgroups of 18-55, 56-69 and 70-plus years, which contained approximately 150, 30 and 60 TCR-sequenced participants, respectively.

The CDR3 has 12 amino acids, counting the end cysteine and phenylalanine. Kept here is only the CDR3 DNA, which spans 36 bases and is read in frame from base 1. The germline ends are 14 bases apart after V is trimmed by 10 bases and J by 8 bases. According to the germline V gene, CDR1 reads MNHEY and CDR2 reads SVGAGI. The CDR3 regions of human TCRbeta chains were subjected to immunosequencing. Regarding the original processing steps: Repertoire TCRs were matched against a reference library of SARS-CoV-2-specific TCRs generated with the MIRA antigen-specificity platform. Breadth was defined as the fraction of unique TCRs that were SARS-CoV-2-associated. Depth was defined as the fraction of total T cells that were SARS-CoV-2-associated. Using the MIRA data, each spike-specific TCR was mapped to the spike region that the TCR reacts to and placed in a CD4 or CD8 class. Log10-transformed breadth and depth values were compared by one-way ANOVA with Sidak's multiple comparisons tests. TCRdb retrieved this table from immuneACCESS and kept in-frame rearrangements only. Not all clones are present; in checked studies, unresolved V genes account for under half, and no reason is known for the remainder. V, J and clone size are taken as reported in that table, and D and trimming were inferred from the DNA itself. This sample has about 140,000 clones in its table, and roughly 92% of those were observed once. Around 5.1% of the sample is taken by the ten largest.

Overall results and qualifications from the work: Because no day 14 peak-response samples were available, repertoires were characterized only after the peak T cell response. Spike-specific TCR breadth and depth rose significantly after two AZD1222 doses compared with day 0 and with MenACWY recipients. The 56-69-year group was small, and its depth increase did not reach significance, likely because of low power. The vaccine-associated CD4 TCRs covered the entire spike protein, and the dominant responses fell in regions 160-218 and 743-854. Most participants were white British and females outnumbered males, and the authors suggested that clonal diversity may have been underestimated. Conclusions about previously exposed vaccinees are limited because only five or six AZD1222 recipients were SARS-CoV-2 seropositive at baseline. Nearly half of unique spike-specific TCRs reportedly recognized epitopes outside regions mutated in the B.1.351 and B.1.1.7 variants.

This sample's time point label indicates: baseline before first vaccination. Vaccinee samples came from UK trials COV001 and COV002, including a single-blind randomized controlled phase 2/3 trial of AZD1222 (ChAdOx1 nCoV-19) in healthy adults. For TCRbeta chain sequencing, PBMC samples from trial participants were taken at day 0 and at day 28 after the second dose. The source was peripheral blood, collected on day 0 of AZD1222 vaccination. The sequence links TRBV6-5 to TRBJ2-2; the D gene is not confidently resolved. The source is an adult in good health. The encoded CDR3 is CATGNRAGELFF. The DNA sequence follows: TGTGCCACTGGAAATCGAGCGGGGGAGCTGTTTTTT.